This TCR beta chain was retrieved from a study of T cell repertoires in cytomegalovirus infection. Study as a whole: Researchers turned to recently identified HLA-C-restricted CMV epitopes as well as well-studied HLA-B-restricted ones. Indications came from public TCR beta signatures; they pointed to CMV infection and to a matching HLA type.

The V end was cut by 5 bases, the J end by 4 bases, with 13 bases between. The germline CDR1 and CDR2 sequences are SGHTA and FQGNSA. The CDR3 has 14 amino acids. Notes on the study in general: Cumulative public TCR beta family frequency identified carriers of CMV plus the relevant HLA. Ex vivo, HLA-C-restricted CMV-specific TCR beta clonotypes prevailed over the rest of the response.

From the reads, TCRdb called clonotypes with MiXCR, one entry per CDR3 protein. Of roughly 69,000 distinct CDR3 sequences listed, 20% to 25% are singletons. Remarks on this clonotype: Its antigen is undetermined.

The source was CD8+ T cells from cultured PBMCs, collected from culture after CMV antigen stimulation. The sequence derives from a human donor in good health (CMV status not recorded). Some clones in this sample may be carry-over from other donors' samples. The chain combines TRBV7-2 with TRBJ2-3; the D gene is possibly TRBD1 (6 bases). CDR3 in DNA: TGTGCCAGCAGCATCCGGGACATTTCAGATACGCAGTATTTT. Protein product: CASSIRDISDTQYF.